This note documents a single T cell receptor (beta chain) sequence. As yet, its antigen is unknown. The PCR had 60 Vbeta and 13 Jbeta primers. Profiling relied on immunoSEQ multiplex PCR, and the TCRdb table lists in-frame clones only, not all of them. The data hold around 180,000 clones, with 78% observed a single time. The data are from a study of cytomegalovirus exposure and HLA in healthy donors. General study points: For most subjects, TCR beta sequences were reported to predict HLA-A and HLA-B alleles with accuracy.

Germline V gives CDR1 SGHRS, CDR2 YFSETQ. There are 14 residues in the CDR3. V lost 4 bases and J lost 5, with 13 bases in between. This receptor was obtained from a woman in her thirties in good health and CMV-seropositive. The V gene is TRBV5-1, the J gene TRBJ2-1, with D possibly matching TRBD1 (5 bases). The specimen sequenced was PBMCs. The CDR3 protein is CASSNAGLDNEQFF. CDR3 nucleotide sequence: TGCGCCAGCAGCAACGCAGGGTTAGACAATGAGCAGTTCTTC.